This T cell receptor (beta chain) was identified in a study of cytomegalovirus exposure and HLA in healthy donors. PCR primers comprised 60 Vbeta and 13 Jbeta primers. TCRdb's copy holds only in-frame clones and misses some; the assay was immunoSEQ multiplex PCR. The sample carries 100,000 to 150,000 clones, roughly 88% recorded once. Germline values: CDR1 LNHDA, CDR2 SQIVND (reference sequence). The CDR3 runs to 15 residues. The V gene end was trimmed by 1 base and the J gene end by 5 bases; junction bases not matched to a gene: 7. Study outcomes and limitations: Most of the CMV-associated TCR beta chains (in a later analysis) appeared to be HLA-restricted. TCR sequences were mostly rare, though some public TCRs occurred in many donors. Reported findings show TCR beta sequences accurately forecast HLA-A and HLA-B alleles in most subjects.

Turning to this clone: What it binds is not known.

The chain links TRBV19 to TRBJ2-5; 7 bases align to TRBD1. The material sequenced was PBMCs. This receptor was taken from a boy younger than 18 in good health and CMV-seronegative. The CDR3 DNA is TGTGCCAGTAGTATAGTACAGGGGCGCGGGGAGACCCAGTACTTC. As protein: CASSIVQGRGETQYF.